This TCR beta chain comes out of a study of cytomegalovirus exposure and HLA in healthy donors. While the first cohort had fewer than 850 subjects, the donors belonged to the separate validation cohort of 100 to 150 subjects. This clone was seen once. The antigen is undetermined. The V gene lost 0 bases and the J gene lost 9 bases, with 22 bases spanning the gap. The CDR3 has 17 residues. In germline, CDR1 is SGHVS, CDR2 FNYEAQ. Study-level results: Cytomegalovirus-associated TCR beta chains were listed, numbering approximately 150.

TCRdb keeps only in-frame clones here, not all; method: immunoSEQ multiplex PCR. Of about 170,000 clones listed, 70% to 90% are singletons. Sequencing was done on a sample of PBMCs. The V call is TRBV7-6, the J call TRBJ2-3, with unresolved D. This receptor was identified in a woman aged 30 to 39 in good health and CMV-seronegative. The CDR3 here is CASSLAIPVGVSVTQYF. CDR3 DNA: TGTGCCAGCAGCTTAGCTATTCCAGTTGGGGTTTCGGTGACGCAGTATTTT.